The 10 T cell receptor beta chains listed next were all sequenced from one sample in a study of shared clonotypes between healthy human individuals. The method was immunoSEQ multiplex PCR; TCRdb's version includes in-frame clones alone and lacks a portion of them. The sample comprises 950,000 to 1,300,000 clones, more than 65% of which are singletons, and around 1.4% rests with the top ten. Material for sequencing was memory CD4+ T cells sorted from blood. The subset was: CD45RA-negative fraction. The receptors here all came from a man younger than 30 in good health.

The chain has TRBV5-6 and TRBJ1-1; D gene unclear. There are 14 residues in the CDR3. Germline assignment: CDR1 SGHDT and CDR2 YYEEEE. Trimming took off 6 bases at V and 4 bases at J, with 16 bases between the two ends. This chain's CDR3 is CASNIVSRGTEAFF. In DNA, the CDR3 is TGTGCCAGCAACATTGTCTCCCGGGGCACTGAAGCTTTCTTT.

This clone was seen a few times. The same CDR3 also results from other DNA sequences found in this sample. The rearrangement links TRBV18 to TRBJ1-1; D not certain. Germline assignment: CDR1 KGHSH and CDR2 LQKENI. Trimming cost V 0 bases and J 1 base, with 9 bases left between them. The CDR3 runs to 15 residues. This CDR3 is CASSPPSRENTEAFF. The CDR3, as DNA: TGTGCCAGCTCACCACCGTCGAGGGAGAACACTGAAGCTTTCTTT.

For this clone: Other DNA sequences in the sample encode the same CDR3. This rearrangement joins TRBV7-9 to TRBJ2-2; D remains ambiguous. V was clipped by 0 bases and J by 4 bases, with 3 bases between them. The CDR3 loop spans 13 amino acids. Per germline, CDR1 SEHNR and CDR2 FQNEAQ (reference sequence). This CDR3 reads CASSLAGTGELFF. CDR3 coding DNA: TGTGCCAGCAGCTTAGCAGGCACCGGGGAGCTGTTTTTT.

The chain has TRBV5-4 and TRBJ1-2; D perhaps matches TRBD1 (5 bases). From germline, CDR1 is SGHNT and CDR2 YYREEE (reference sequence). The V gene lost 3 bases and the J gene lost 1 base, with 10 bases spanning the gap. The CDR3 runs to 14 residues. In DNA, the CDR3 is TGTGCCAGCAGCTGGGCGGGGGTTAACTATGGCTACACCTTC. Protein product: CASSWAGVNYGYTF.

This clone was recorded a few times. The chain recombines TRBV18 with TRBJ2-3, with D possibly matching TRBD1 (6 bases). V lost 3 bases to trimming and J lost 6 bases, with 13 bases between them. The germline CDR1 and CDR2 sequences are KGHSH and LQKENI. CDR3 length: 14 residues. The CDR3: CASSPGAAEDTQYF. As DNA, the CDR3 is TGTGCCAGCTCACCGGGGGCCGCGGAGGATACGCAGTATTTT. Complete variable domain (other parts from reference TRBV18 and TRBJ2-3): NAGVMQNPRHLVRRRGQEARLRCSPMKGHSHVYWYRQLPEEGLKFMVYLQKENIIDESGMPKERFSAEFPKEGPSILRIQQVVRGDSAAYFCASSPGAAEDTQYFGPGTRLTVL.

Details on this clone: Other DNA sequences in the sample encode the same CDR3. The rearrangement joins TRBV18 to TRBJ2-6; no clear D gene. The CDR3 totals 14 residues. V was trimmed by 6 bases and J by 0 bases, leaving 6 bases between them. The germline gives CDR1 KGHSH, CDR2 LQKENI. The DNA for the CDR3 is TGTGCCAGCTCCCTCGCCTCTGGGGCCAACGTCCTGACTTTC. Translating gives CASSLASGANVLTF.

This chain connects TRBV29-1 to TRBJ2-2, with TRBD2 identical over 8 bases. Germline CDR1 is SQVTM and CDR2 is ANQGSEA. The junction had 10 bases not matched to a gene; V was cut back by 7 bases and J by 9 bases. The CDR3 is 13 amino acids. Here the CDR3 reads CSAQAGGARELFF. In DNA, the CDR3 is TGCAGCGCCCAAGCCGGGGGGGCAAGGGAGCTGTTTTTT.

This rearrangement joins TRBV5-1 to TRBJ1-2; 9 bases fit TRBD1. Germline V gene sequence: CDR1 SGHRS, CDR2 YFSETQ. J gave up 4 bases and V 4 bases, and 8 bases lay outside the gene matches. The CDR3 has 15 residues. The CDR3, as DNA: TGCGCCAGCAGCCGGACAGGGGAGGGGGTCTATGGCTACACCTTC. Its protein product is CASSRTGEGVYGYTF.

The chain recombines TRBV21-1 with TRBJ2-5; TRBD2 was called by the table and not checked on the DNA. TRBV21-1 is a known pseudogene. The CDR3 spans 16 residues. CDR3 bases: TGTGCCAGCAGCCCCCGGGAGCGGGGCTTACAAGAGACCCAGTACTTC. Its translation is CASSPRERGLQETQYF.

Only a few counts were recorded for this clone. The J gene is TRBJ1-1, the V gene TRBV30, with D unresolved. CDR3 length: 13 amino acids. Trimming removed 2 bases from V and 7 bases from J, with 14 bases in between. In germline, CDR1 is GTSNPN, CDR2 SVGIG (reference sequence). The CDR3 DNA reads TGTGCCTGGAGTACGAGGAGTCGAGGTGAAGCTTTCTTT. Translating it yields CAWSTRSRGEAFF.